These 8 T cell receptor beta chains originate from one sample sequenced in a study of vaccination effects on CD4 cells after COVID-19. TCRdb keeps only in-frame clones here, not all; method: immunoSEQ multiplex PCR. This table holds more than 45,000 clones, about three quarters found once. At the end of about ten days of culture, CD4+ T cells were isolated. These receptors' targets are unknown. The sample was CD4+ T cells from PBMCs cultured without peptide, taken before COVID-19 vaccination. The source is a human donor who received a COVID-19 vaccine.

This clone was recorded a few times. The gene calls are TRBV12-3 or TRBV12-4 and TRBJ1-2; D ambiguous. There are 11 residues in the CDR3. Deletions cut 0 bases from V and 12 bases from J, with 8 bases between. The CDR3 here is CASSLADLDTF. The CDR3 coding sequence is TGTGCCAGCAGTTTAGCAGATTTGGACACCTTC.

The V call is TRBV27, the J call TRBJ1-5; D is ambiguous. CDR3 length equals 16 residues. Germline V CDR1 and CDR2: MNHEY, SMNVEV (reference sequence). V lost 5 bases and J 3 bases, leaving 17 bases between the germline ends. CDR3 DNA sequence: TGTGCCAGCAGTCCCTCGGTGGCGGCGATCAATCAGCCCCAGCATTTT. Encoded protein: CASSPSVAAINQPQHF.

The rearrangement links TRBV2 to TRBJ2-3; D is unclear. V lost 2 bases and J lost 2, with 8 bases in between. Germline lookup yields CDR1 SNHLY and CDR2 FYNNEI. This CDR3 has 14 amino acids. CDR3 coding DNA: TGTGCCAGCAGTGAATACGGCAACACAGATACGCAGTATTTT. As protein: CASSEYGNTDTQYF.

The chain combines TRBV5-1 with TRBJ2-1; a possible D gene is TRBD2 (5 bases). The V and J ends lost 2 bases and 7 bases respectively, with 19 bases between them. The CDR3 runs to 16 residues. The germline CDR1 and CDR2 sequences are SGHRS and YFSETQ. The DNA for the CDR3 is TGCGCCAGCAGCTTACAGATGATCGCAACTAGGAATGAGCAGTTCTTC. It encodes CASSLQMIATRNEQFF.

J is TRBJ1-5 and V is TRBV2; no clear D. Trimming took off 6 bases at V and 0 bases at J, with 3 bases between the two ends. Germline CDR1 SNHLY, CDR2 FYNNEI. The CDR3 consists of 12 residues. For the CDR3, the DNA is TGTGCCAGCAGGGGTAGCAATCAGCCCCAGCATTTT. It codes for CASRGSNQPQHF. The variable domain in full, completed from reference TRBV2 and TRBJ1-5, reads EPEVTQTPSHQVTQMGQEVILRCVPISNHLYFYWYRQILGQKVEFLVSFYNNEISEKSEIFDDQFSVERPDGSNFTLKIRSTKLEDSAMYFCASRGSNQPQHFGDGTRLSIL.

The gene calls are TRBV10-3 and TRBJ1-2; 7 positions agree with TRBD1. V lost 2 bases to trimming and J lost 10 bases; unmatched junction nucleotides: 7. Germline CDR1 and CDR2: ENHRY and SYGVKD. The CDR3 has 13 residues. CDR3 region: CAISEALRGLYTF. DNA for the CDR3: TGTGCCATCAGTGAGGCCTTGAGGGGGCTCTACACCTTC.

The chain links TRBV5-1 to TRBJ2-5, with a possible D match to TRBD1 (6 bases). Trimming left V 0 bases short and J 2 bases short, with 8 bases between. The CDR3 has 14 residues. Looked up from germline, CDR1 is SGHRS and CDR2 is YFSETQ. The CDR3 DNA reads as TGCGCCAGCAGCTTGGCTCAGGGGCAAGAGACCCAGTACTTC. It codes for CASSLAQGQETQYF.

This rearrangement joins TRBV6-5 to TRBJ1-5; D possibly corresponds to TRBD1 (5 bases). This CDR3 region has 15 residues. Trimming removed 7 bases at V and 7 bases at J, with 20 bases between. Germline V gives CDR1 MNHEY, CDR2 SVGAGI. The CDR3 DNA reads TGTGCCAGCATCAGGGCGGACACGGCACGGCAGCCCCAGCATTTT. Protein sequence: CASIRADTARQPQHF.